Listed below are T cell receptor beta chains from one sample, sequenced in a study of CD8 T cells in ankylosing spondylitis. Each CDR3 protein is one row after TCRdb ran MiXCR on the 5' RACE reads. Among more than 400,000 distinct CDR3 sequences listed, about 5.7% were seen once. The specimen was blood, either unsorted or a sorted T cell fraction (not recorded which). All receptors derive from a male donor with ankylosing spondylitis. CDR3s include the opening cysteine and the closing phenylalanine or tryptophan. The D gene is left open where the match is weak. Some rows have no size entry. The others give once, few or many, or a class for an expanded clone.

>TRBJ2-3|many|TRBV20-1|.
TGCAGTGCCCCCTTCAGAGGAGATACGCAGTATTTT
CSAPFRGDTQYF
>TRBJ2-1|many|TRBV3-1|.
TGTGCCAGCAGCCAAGATACTGAGCGGGCCCACAATGAGCAGTTCTTC
CASSQDTERAHNEQFF
>TRBJ1-1|many|TRBV15|.
TGTGCCACCAGCAGGGTACAGGGCCACACTGAAGCTTTCTTT
CATSRVQGHTEAFF
>TRBJ2-3|.|TRBV3-1|.
TGTGCCAGCAAATACGGGCGGGGGCAGCCAGATACGCAGTATTTT
CASKYGRGQPDTQYF
>TRBJ2-5|few|TRBV20-1|.
TGCAGTGCTAGTTATAAAGAGACCCAGTACTTC
CSASYKETQYF
>TRBJ1-5|few|TRBV28|.
TGTGCCAGCAGAGCGGTAGGCAATCAGCCCCAGCATTTT
CASRAVGNQPQHF
>TRBJ1-1|many|TRBV6-1|TRBD1
TGTGCCAGCAGTCGTACCGGGACAGTGAACACTGAAGCTTTCTTT
CASSRTGTVNTEAFF
>TRBJ2-7|many|TRBV7-9|.
TGTGCCAGCAGCTTAGACCCCTACGAGCAGTACTTC
CASSLDPYEQYF
>TRBJ1-5|many|TRBV20-1|.
TGCAGTGCTAGGAGGCAGTACAGGCAGCCCCAGCATTTT
CSARRQYRQPQHF
>TRBJ2-5|.|TRBV12-3/TRBV12-4|TRBD2
TGTGCCATCAGTTTGGGGTTAGCGGGAGGGCCAGGCTACCAAGAGACCCAGTACTTC
CAISLGLAGGPGYQETQYF
>TRBJ2-5|many|TRBV5-1|TRBD2
TGCGCCAGCAGCTTTACCGGGACTAGCGTACAGACCCAGTACTTC
CASSFTGTSVQTQYF
>TRBJ2-1|many|TRBV12-3/TRBV12-4|.
TGTGCCAGCAGTTTTCAACGGACAGCATCCTACAATGAGCAGTTCTTC
CASSFQRTASYNEQFF
>TRBJ1-2|many|TRBV5-6|TRBD1
TGTGCCAGCAGCACGGGACAGCAAAACTATGGCTACACCTTC
CASSTGQQNYGYTF
>TRBJ2-7|.|TRBV4-3|TRBD2
TGCGCCAGCAGCCAAGTATGGGACTACTCCTACGAGCAGTACTTC
CASSQVWDYSYEQYF
>TRBJ2-1|many|TRBV27|.
TGTGCCAGCAGTTTACGAGGGAGGTCCTCCTACAATGAGCAGTTCTTC
CASSLRGRSSYNEQFF
>TRBJ2-7|many|TRBV28|TRBD1
TGTGCCAGCAGTTTACAGGGGGCGAGGTCCTACGAGCAGTACTTC
CASSLQGARSYEQYF
>TRBJ2-3|few|TRBV12-3/TRBV12-4|.
TGTGCCAGCAGTTTAGAGGTTAGCGGCACAGATACGCAGTATTTT
CASSLEVSGTDTQYF
>TRBJ2-2|many|TRBV6-5|.
TGTGCCAGCAGCTTACCGGGACGGTACACCGGGGAGCTGTTTTTT
CASSLPGRYTGELFF
>TRBJ2-1|.|TRBV5-5|.
TGTGCCAGCAGCCCTGGACAGCGTAACTCCTACAATGAGCAGTTCTTC
CASSPGQRNSYNEQFF
>TRBJ2-5|many|TRBV15|.
TGTGCCACCAGCCCGACAGCCTACCAAGAGACCCAGTACTTC
CATSPTAYQETQYF
>TRBJ2-5|many|TRBV4-2|.
TGTGCCAGCAGCCAAGGGGGAGAGACCCAGTACTTC
CASSQGGETQYF
>TRBJ2-3|many|TRBV11-2|TRBD2
TGTGCCAGCAGCTTAGTCCGGACTAGTCGGGATACGCAGTATTTT
CASSLVRTSRDTQYF
>TRBJ2-5|many|TRBV15|.
TGTGCCACCAGCACTTTTCCTGGATTTGCCCCCCAAGAGACCCAGTACTTC
CATSTFPGFAPQETQYF
>TRBJ2-5|few|TRBV9|.
TGTGCCAGCAGCCCCCTGGGGGGGGCTTCGAAAGAGACCCAGTACTTC
CASSPLGGASKETQYF
>TRBJ2-2|many|TRBV29-1|TRBD1
TGCAGCGTATGGACAGGGGGCTATTTTTTCGCCGGGGAGCTGTTTTTT
CSVWTGGYFFAGELFF
>TRBJ2-6|few|TRBV27|.
TGTGCCAGCAGTTTATTAGCTCACTTCGGGGCCAACGTCCTGACTTTC
CASSLLAHFGANVLTF
>TRBJ2-6|many|TRBV11-1|TRBD1
TGTGCCAGCAGCTTACCGGACAGGAGCGCATCTGGGGCCAACGTCCTGACTTTC
CASSLPDRSASGANVLTF
>TRBJ2-7|many|TRBV7-9|TRBD1
TGTGCCAGCAGCTGGGGACAGGTAAACTACGAGCAGTACTTC
CASSWGQVNYEQYF
>TRBJ2-2|many|TRBV29-1|TRBD1
TGCAGCGGCATACAGGGGAGCAACACCGGGGAGCTGTTTTTT
CSGIQGSNTGELFF
>TRBJ2-2|many|TRBV20-1|.
TGCAGTGCGACCGACAGTTACACCGGGGAGCTGTTTTTT
CSATDSYTGELFF
>TRBJ1-5|many|TRBV20-1|.
TGCAGTGCCCGGACCGCTAATCAGCCCCAGCATTTT
CSARTANQPQHF
>TRBJ2-2|many|TRBV28|TRBD2
TGTGCCAGCAGTATCGGACTAGTCCTAGTGTCCGGGGAGCTGTTTTTT
CASSIGLVLVSGELFF
>TRBJ2-5|many|TRBV5-1|.
TGCGCCAGCAGTGCCGAGAAAGAGACCCAGTACTTC
CASSAEKETQYF
>TRBJ2-2|many|TRBV29-1|TRBD1
TGCAGCGCCCTGCAGGGGGCGAACACCGGGGAGCTGTTTTTT
CSALQGANTGELFF
>TRBJ2-3|many|TRBV5-1|TRBD2
TGCGCCAGCAGCTTGCCACTAGCGGGGGGCCCAGATACGCAGTATTTT
CASSLPLAGGPDTQYF
>TRBJ2-5|many|TRBV18|.
TGTGCCAGCTCACCACAGGAAGGGTACGAGACCCAGTACTTC
CASSPQEGYETQYF
>TRBJ1-2|many|TRBV25-1|.
TGTGCCAGCAGTGACCATCCTTGGAGGGTTGGAGGTGGCTACACCTTC
CASSDHPWRVGGGYTF